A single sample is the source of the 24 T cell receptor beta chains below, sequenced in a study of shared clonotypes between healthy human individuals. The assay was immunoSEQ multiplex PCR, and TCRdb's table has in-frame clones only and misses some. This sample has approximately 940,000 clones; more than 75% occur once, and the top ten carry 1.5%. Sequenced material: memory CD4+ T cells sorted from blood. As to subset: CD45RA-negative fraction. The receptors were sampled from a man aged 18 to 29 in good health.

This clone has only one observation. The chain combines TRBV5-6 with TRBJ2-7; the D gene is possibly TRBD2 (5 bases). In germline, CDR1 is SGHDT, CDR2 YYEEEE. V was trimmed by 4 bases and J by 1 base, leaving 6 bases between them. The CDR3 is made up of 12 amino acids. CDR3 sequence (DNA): TGTGCCAGCAGCGGGAGTTCCTACGAGCAGTACTTC. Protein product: CASSGSSYEQYF.

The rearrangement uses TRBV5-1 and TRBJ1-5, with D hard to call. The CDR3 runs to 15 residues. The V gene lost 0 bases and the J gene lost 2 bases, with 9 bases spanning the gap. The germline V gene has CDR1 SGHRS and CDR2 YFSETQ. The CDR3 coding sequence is TGCGCCAGCAGCTTGGAAGGGATGGGCAATCAGCCCCAGCATTTT. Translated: CASSLEGMGNQPQHF.

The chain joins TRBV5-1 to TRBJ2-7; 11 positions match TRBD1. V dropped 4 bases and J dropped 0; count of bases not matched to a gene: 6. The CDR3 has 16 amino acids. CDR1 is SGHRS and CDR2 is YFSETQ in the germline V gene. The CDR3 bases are TGCGCCAGCAGCCAACAAGGGACAGGGGGCTCCTACGAGCAGTACTTC. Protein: CASSQQGTGGSYEQYF.

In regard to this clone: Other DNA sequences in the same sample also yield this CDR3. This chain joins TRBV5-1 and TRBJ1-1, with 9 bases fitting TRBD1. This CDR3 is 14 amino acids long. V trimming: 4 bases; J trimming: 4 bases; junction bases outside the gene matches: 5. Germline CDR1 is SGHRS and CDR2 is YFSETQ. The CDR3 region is CASSQGQGGTEAFF. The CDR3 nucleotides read TGCGCCAGCAGCCAGGGACAGGGTGGCACTGAAGCTTTCTTT.

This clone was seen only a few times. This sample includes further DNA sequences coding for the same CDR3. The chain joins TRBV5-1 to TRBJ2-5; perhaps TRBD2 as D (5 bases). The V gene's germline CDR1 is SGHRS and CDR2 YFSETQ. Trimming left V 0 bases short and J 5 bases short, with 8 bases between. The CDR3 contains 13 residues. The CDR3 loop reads CASSLAGKETQYF. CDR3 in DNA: TGCGCCAGCAGCTTGGCCGGGAAGGAGACCCAGTACTTC.

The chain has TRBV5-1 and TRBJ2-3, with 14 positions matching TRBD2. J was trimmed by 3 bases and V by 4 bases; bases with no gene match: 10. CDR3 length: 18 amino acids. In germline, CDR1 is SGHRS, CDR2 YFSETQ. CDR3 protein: CASSPLRTSGRRTDTQYF. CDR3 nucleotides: TGCGCCAGCAGCCCGCTAAGGACTAGCGGGAGGCGTACAGATACGCAGTATTTT.

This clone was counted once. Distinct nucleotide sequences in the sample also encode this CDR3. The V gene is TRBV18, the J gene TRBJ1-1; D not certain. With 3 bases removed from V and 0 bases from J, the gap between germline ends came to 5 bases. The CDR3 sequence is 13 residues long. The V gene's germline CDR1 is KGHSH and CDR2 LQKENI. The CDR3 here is CASSPLVNTEAFF. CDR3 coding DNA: TGTGCCAGCTCACCGTTGGTGAACACTGAAGCTTTCTTT.

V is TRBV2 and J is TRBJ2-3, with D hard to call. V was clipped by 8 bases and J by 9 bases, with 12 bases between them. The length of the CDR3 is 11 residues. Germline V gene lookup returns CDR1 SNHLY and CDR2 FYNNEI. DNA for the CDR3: TGTGCCAGCGGGGTGGCATGGACGCAGTATTTT. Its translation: CASGVAWTQYF.

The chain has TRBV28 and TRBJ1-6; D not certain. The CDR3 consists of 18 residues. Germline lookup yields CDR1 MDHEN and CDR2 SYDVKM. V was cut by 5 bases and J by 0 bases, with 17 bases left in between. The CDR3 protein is CASSPSRSGSSYNSPLHF. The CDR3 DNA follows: TGTGCCAGCAGTCCTAGTCGATCGGGCAGCTCCTATAATTCACCCCTCCACTTT.

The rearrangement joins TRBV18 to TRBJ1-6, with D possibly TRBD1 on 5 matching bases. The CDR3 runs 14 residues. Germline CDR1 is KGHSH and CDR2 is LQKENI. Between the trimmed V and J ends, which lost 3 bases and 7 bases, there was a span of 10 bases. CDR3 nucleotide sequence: TGTGCCAGCTCACCGCAGGGCACGAATTCACCCCTCCACTTT. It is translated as CASSPQGTNSPLHF.

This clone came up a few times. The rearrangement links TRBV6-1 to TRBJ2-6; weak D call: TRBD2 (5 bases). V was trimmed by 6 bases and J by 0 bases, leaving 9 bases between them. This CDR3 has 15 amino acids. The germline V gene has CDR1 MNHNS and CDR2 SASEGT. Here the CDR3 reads CASRDFASGANVLTF. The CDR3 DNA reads TGTGCCAGCAGGGACTTCGCCTCTGGGGCCAACGTCCTGACTTTC.

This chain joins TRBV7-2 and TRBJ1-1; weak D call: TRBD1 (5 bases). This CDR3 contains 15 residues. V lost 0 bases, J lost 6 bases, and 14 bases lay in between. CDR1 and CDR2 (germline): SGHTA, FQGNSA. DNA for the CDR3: TGTGCCAGCAGCTTAGCGCCCGGAGGGGTGGCTGAAGCTTTCTTT. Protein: CASSLAPGGVAEAFF.

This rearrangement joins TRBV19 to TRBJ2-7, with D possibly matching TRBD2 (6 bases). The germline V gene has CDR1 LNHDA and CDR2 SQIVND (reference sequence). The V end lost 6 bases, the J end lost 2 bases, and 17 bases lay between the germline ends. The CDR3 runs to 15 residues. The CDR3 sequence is CASSYGTQTPYEQYF. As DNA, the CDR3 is TGTGCCAGTAGCTACGGGACTCAGACCCCCTACGAGCAGTACTTC.

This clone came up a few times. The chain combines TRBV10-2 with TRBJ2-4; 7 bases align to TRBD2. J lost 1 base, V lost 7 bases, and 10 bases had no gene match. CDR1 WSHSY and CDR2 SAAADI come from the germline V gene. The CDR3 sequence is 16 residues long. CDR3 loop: CASKPEVAGAKNIQYF. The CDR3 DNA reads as TGCGCCAGCAAGCCTGAGGTAGCGGGCGCCAAAAACATTCAGTACTTC.

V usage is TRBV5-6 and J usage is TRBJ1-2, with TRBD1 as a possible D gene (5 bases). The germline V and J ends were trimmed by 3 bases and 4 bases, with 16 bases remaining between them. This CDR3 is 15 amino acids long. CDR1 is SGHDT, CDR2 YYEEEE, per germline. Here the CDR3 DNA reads TGTGCCAGCAGCTCCGTCGGACAAGAGGGCTATGGCTACACCTTC. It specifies CASSSVGQEGYGYTF.

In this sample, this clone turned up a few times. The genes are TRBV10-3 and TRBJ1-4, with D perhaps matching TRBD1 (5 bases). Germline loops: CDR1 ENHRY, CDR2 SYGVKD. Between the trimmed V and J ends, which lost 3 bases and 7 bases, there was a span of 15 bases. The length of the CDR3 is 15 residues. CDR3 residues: CAISDGQGSGEKLFF. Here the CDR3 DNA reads TGTGCCATCAGTGATGGTCAGGGCTCGGGTGAAAAACTGTTTTTT.

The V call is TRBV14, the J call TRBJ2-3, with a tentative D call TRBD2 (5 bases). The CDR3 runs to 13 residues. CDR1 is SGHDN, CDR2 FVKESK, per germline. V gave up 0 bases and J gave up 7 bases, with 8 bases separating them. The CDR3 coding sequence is TGTGCCAGCAGCCAAGATAGGAGGAATACGCAGTATTTT. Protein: CASSQDRRNTQYF.

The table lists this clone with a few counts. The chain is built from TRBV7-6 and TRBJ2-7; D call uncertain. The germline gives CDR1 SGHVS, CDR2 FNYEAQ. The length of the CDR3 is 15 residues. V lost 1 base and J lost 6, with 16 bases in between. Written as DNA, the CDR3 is TGTGCCAGCAGCTTAGGTCGGCCTTATGAAGGCGAGCAGTACTTC. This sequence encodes CASSLGRPYEGEQYF.

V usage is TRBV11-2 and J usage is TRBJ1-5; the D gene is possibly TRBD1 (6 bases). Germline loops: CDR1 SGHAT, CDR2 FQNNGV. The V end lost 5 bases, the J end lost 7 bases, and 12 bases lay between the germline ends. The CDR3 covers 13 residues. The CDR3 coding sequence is TGTGCCAGCAGCCAGCAAGGGGGACAGCCCCAGCATTTT. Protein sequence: CASSQQGGQPQHF.

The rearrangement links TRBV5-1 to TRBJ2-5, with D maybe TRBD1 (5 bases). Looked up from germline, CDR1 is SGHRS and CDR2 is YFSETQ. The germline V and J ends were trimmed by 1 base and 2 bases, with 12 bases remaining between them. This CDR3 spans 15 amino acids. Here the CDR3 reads CASSLSVTVQETQYF. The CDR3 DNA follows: TGCGCCAGCAGCTTGTCCGTGACAGTACAAGAGACCCAGTACTTC.

The CDR3 loop is CASSLDLDRAFF. The CDR3 nucleotides read TGTGCCAGCAGCTTAGACCTGGACAGAGCGTTCTTC. J is TRBJ2-1 and V is TRBV7-2; D is perhaps TRBD1 (6 bases). Trimming removed 1 base at V and 15 bases at J, with 13 bases between. The CDR3 is 12 residues long. Germline CDR1 is SGHTA and CDR2 is FQGNSA.

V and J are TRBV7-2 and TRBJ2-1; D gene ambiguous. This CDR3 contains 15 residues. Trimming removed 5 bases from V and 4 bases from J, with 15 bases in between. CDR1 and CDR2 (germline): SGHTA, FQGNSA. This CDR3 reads CASSKNFEMYNEQFF. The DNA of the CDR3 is TGTGCCAGCAGCAAGAATTTCGAGATGTACAATGAGCAGTTCTTC. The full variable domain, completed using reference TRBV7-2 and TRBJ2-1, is GAGVSQSPSNKVTEKGKDVELRCDPISGHTALYWYRQSLGQGLEFLIYFQGNSAPDKSGLPSDRFSAERTGGSVSTLTIQRTQQEDSAVYLCASSKNFEMYNEQFFGPGTRLTVL.

The CDR3 is CASSPNGTGVRTQYF. The CDR3 region has the DNA TGTGCCAGCAGCCCGAACGGGACAGGGGTGCGGACGCAGTATTTT. The chain carries TRBV7-9 and TRBJ2-3, with TRBD1 matching over 10 bases. This CDR3 is built from 15 residues. The ends lost 5 bases at V and 9 bases at J; junction bases unmatched: 11. Germline lookup yields CDR1 SEHNR and CDR2 FQNEAQ (reference sequence). Together with reference TRBV7-9 and TRBJ2-3, the CDR3 gives the full variable domain: DTGVSQNPRHKITKRGQNVTFRCDPISEHNRLYWYRQTLGQGPEFLTYFQNEAQLEKSRLLSDRFSAERPKGSFSTLEIQRTEQGDSAMYLCASSPNGTGVRTQYFGPGTRLTVL.

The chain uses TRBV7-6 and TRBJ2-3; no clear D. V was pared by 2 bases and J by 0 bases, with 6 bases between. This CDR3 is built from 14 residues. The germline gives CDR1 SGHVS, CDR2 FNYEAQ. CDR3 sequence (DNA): TGTGCCAGCAGCTTAACCGCTAGCACAGATACGCAGTATTTT. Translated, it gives CASSLTASTDTQYF.